The 3 T cell receptor beta chains reported below all come from one sample, sequenced in a study of shared clonotypes between healthy human individuals. Profiling relied on immunoSEQ multiplex PCR, and the TCRdb table lists in-frame clones only, not all of them. The table shows about 2 million clones, with about 95% occurring only once. Naive CD8 populations comprised CD45RO-negative cells positively selected for CCR7, excluding terminally differentiated effector memory CD45RA+ cells. Sequencing was carried out using naive CD8+ T cells sorted from blood. The receptors come from a man aged 18 to 30 in good health.

The chain employs TRBV9 and TRBJ2-2; 8 bases are a match to TRBD2. Germline V lookup: CDR1 SGDLS, CDR2 YYNGEE. V dropped 5 bases and J dropped 3; count of bases not matched to a gene: 12. The CDR3 runs 17 residues. CDR3 region: CASSVNSGDRDTGELFF. In nucleotides, the CDR3 is TGTGCCAGCAGTGTTAATAGCGGGGACCGGGACACCGGGGAGCTGTTTTTT.

This clone was observed a single time. This chain connects TRBV28 to TRBJ2-3; 7 bases align to TRBD2. The CDR3 sequence is 17 residues long. V dropped 2 bases and J dropped 6; count of bases not matched to a gene: 14. The germline V gene has CDR1 MDHEN and CDR2 SYDVKM. Here the CDR3 DNA reads TGTGCCAGCAGTTTACTTTCTAGCGGAGACTTTGGGGATACGCAGTATTTT. This gives the protein CASSLLSSGDFGDTQYF.

The V gene is TRBV30, the J gene TRBJ2-7; 9 positions match TRBD1. V lost 2 bases, J lost 2 bases, and 4 bases stayed unmatched. The CDR3 contains 14 residues. Germline V gives CDR1 GTSNPN, CDR2 SVGIG (reference sequence). CDR3 in amino acids: CAWSLRTGAYEQYF. CDR3 coding DNA: TGTGCCTGGAGTCTTAGGACAGGGGCCTACGAGCAGTACTTC.